Here is one T cell receptor beta chain with its context. Its antigen is as yet unknown. Germline V gives CDR1 MGHRA, CDR2 YSYEKL. Trimming shortened V by 2 bases and J by 4 bases, and 6 bases separated the two germline ends. This CDR3 has 13 residues. The data originate from a study of graft-versus-host responses after intestinal transplantation. The repertoire was sequenced with immunoSEQ multiplex PCR; TCRdb's copy has only in-frame clones and lacks some. The profile covers 95,000 to 110,000 clones, with over 80% appearing a single time and about 0.73% taken by the ten largest. J is TRBJ1-3 and V is TRBV4-1; D remains unclear. The starting material was unstimulated CD4+ T cells sorted from spleen or lymph node cells, obtained before transplant. The sequence was collected from a human donor who was the organ donor for an intestinal transplant. CDR3 nucleotides: TGCGCCAGCAGCCAACCGAGGGGAAACACCATATATTTT. Its protein product is CASSQPRGNTIYF.